These 18 T cell receptor beta chains share one sample of origin, sequenced in a study of type 1 and type 2 diabetes patients (dated by TCRdb to the mid-2010s). Sequencer: Illumina MiSeq. TCRbeta CDR3 amplification used genomic DNA from the sorted T cell subsets as template. Multiplex PCR with 30 forward and 13 reverse primers amplified the TCRbeta CDR3 region. TCRdb trimmed public reads at Q25 via fastp, called clones via MiXCR and kept in-frame beta chains. Rows with one shared CDR3 protein collapse into an entry with the most common genes and DNA. The sample table shows some 250,000 distinct CDR3 sequences, and around 47% are seen once. The leading ten clones occupy roughly an eighth of the sample. Sequencing was performed on peripheral blood mononuclear cells (PBMCs). Every receptor here comes from a man aged 18 to 30 with type 2 diabetes.

Concerning this clonotype: Mismatch with germline at one junction end may stem from a read error. The chain uses TRBV7-3 and TRBJ2-2, with 13 bases matching TRBD2. There are 19 residues in the CDR3. Looked up from germline, CDR1 is SGHTA and CDR2 is FQGTGA. The CDR3: CASGQDGLAGVKNTGELFF. CDR3 nucleotide sequence: TGCGCCAGCGGCCAAGACGGACTAGCGGGAGTTAAGAACACCGGGGAGCTGTTTTTT.

This clonotype came up a few times. The genes are TRBV28 and TRBJ2-7; 8 bases align to TRBD1. This CDR3 comprises 15 residues. The J segment lost 4 bases and the V segment lost 5 bases, leaving 10 bases of the junction unmatched. CDR1 is MDHEN and CDR2 is SYDVKM in the germline V gene. This CDR3 reads CASSPPGQGSYEQYF. For the CDR3, the DNA is TGTGCCAGCAGTCCCCCCGGACAGGGATCTTACGAGCAGTACTTC.

This clonotype was counted a single time. A read error is possible here, since a much larger clone lies one base away. This CDR3 is missing its conserved last phenylalanine or tryptophan, likely due to a read error. The rearrangement joins TRBV10-2 to TRBJ1-1; no clear D. Germline V CDR1 and CDR2: WSHSY, SAAADI. The V and J ends lost 3 bases and 1 base respectively, with 6 bases between them. The CDR3 spans 13 residues. This chain's CDR3 is CASSEGPNTEAFL. The CDR3 region has the DNA TGCGCCAGCAGTGAAGGTCCGAACACTGAAGCTTTCCTT.

This clonotype was observed a single time. The rearrangement uses TRBV30 and TRBJ2-3; TRBD1 matches 7 bases. V dropped 8 bases and J dropped 3; count of bases not matched to a gene: 8. The CDR3 sequence is 13 residues long. Germline assignment: CDR1 GTSNPN and CDR2 SVGIG (reference sequence). The CDR3 here is CASRGQTTDTQYF. In nucleotides, the CDR3 is TGTGCCAGTAGGGGACAGACTACAGATACGCAGTATTTT.

This clonotype was observed a few times. The CDR3 reads CSAMPGQGIYEQYF. The CDR3 nucleotides read TGCAGTGCTATGCCGGGACAGGGGATCTACGAGCAGTACTTC. J is TRBJ2-7 and V is TRBV20-1; 10 bases align to TRBD1. V dropped 4 bases and J dropped 3; count of bases not matched to a gene: 6. CDR3 size: 14 residues. Germline assignment: CDR1 DFQATT and CDR2 SNEGSKA (reference sequence).

This clonotype was observed a handful of times. V gene TRBV27 combines with J gene TRBJ2-7; D might be TRBD2 (5 bases). Trimming took off 2 bases at V and 0 bases at J, with 8 bases between the two ends. CDR3 size: 14 residues. Germline V CDR1 and CDR2: MNHEY, SMNVEV (reference sequence). CDR3 coding DNA: TGTGCCAGCAGTTTAATGGGGAGCTCCTACGAGCAGTACTTC. Encoded protein: CASSLMGSSYEQYF.

V is TRBV7-3 and J is TRBJ2-3; D unresolved. Per the germline V gene, CDR1 is SGHTA and CDR2 is FQGTGA. There are 14 residues in the CDR3. Trimming stripped 4 bases from V and 4 bases from J, with 12 bases between. In DNA form, the CDR3 reads TGTGCCAGCAGCTCGACTTTAAGCTCAGATACGCAGTATTTT. Its protein is CASSSTLSSDTQYF. The complete variable domain, with remaining parts taken from reference TRBV7-3 and TRBJ2-3, reads GAGVSQTPSNKVTEKGKYVELRCDPISGHTALYWYRQSLGQGPEFLIYFQGTGAADDSGLPNDRFFAVRPEGSVSTLKIQRTERGDSAVYLCASSSTLSSDTQYFGPGTRLTVL.

Regarding this clonotype: This may stem from a read error, because a much larger clone lies one nucleotide away. The chain has TRBV2 and TRBJ1-4, with D tentatively TRBD1 (5 bases). V was clipped by 7 bases and J by 9 bases, with 15 bases between them. Looked up from germline, CDR1 is SNHLY and CDR2 is FYNNEI. This CDR3 region has 13 residues. The CDR3 loop reads CASMGGAGKKLFF. DNA for the CDR3: TGTGCCAGCATGGGTGGGGCGGGAAAAAAACTGTTTTTT.

The V and J genes are TRBV4-1 and TRBJ2-7; weak D call: TRBD1 (6 bases). CDR3 size: 14 residues. V shed 0 bases and J shed 6 bases, with 12 bases lying between them. Germline CDR1 and CDR2: MGHRA and YSYEKL. The CDR3 sequence: CASSQEGQGSEQYF. CDR3 sequence (DNA): TGCGCCAGCAGCCAAGAAGGCCAGGGGAGCGAGCAGTACTTC.

The chain links TRBV7-3 to TRBJ1-1; D remains ambiguous. Germline V CDR1 and CDR2: SGHTA, FQGTGA. This CDR3 has 13 residues. V dropped 2 bases and J dropped 3 bases, with 7 bases sitting between them. The CDR3 DNA follows: TGTGCCAGCAGCTTATGGGAGGACACTGAAGCTTTCTTT. This gives the protein CASSLWEDTEAFF.

This chain joins TRBV13 and TRBJ2-5, with TRBD2 matching over 9 bases. Losses at the gene ends were 3 bases for V and 5 bases for J; bases not matched to a gene: 4. The CDR3 loop spans 14 amino acids. The germline gives CDR1 PRHDT, CDR2 FYEKMQ (reference sequence). The CDR3 is CASSFSGSLETQYF. In DNA, the CDR3 is TGTGCCAGCAGCTTTAGCGGGAGTTTGGAGACCCAGTACTTC.

V and J are TRBV15 and TRBJ2-3, with D perhaps TRBD2 (6 bases). The germline V gene encodes CDR1 LNHNV and CDR2 YYDKDF (reference sequence). The CDR3 spans 12 residues. V was pared by 9 bases and J by 10 bases, with 17 bases between. The CDR3 DNA sequence: TGTGCCACTTCCGTGCCGGGACTTGCGCAGTATTTT. Translation gives CATSVPGLAQYF.

This chain uses TRBV12-3 or TRBV12-4 with TRBJ1-4; D is undetermined. This CDR3 has 15 amino acids. The germline V and J ends were trimmed by 8 bases and 7 bases, with 20 bases remaining between them. CDR3 DNA: TGTGCCAGCGCGCGACGGCCGCTCAGGAGTGAAAAACTGTTTTTT. This codes for CASARRPLRSEKLFF.

This clonotype was observed a single time. The V call is TRBV15, the J call TRBJ2-7; 11 bases map to TRBD2. From germline, CDR1 is LNHNV and CDR2 YYDKDF (reference sequence). The CDR3 runs 15 residues. Losses at the gene ends were 0 bases for V and 5 bases for J; bases not matched to a gene: 3. CDR3 DNA sequence: TGTGCCACCAGCAGAGATCGTAGCGGGAGGGACGAGCAGTACTTC. This sequence encodes CATSRDRSGRDEQYF.

This clonotype was found a few times. This rearrangement joins TRBV27 to TRBJ2-5; D is possibly TRBD1 or TRBD2 (6 bases each). Trimming took off 5 bases at V and 7 bases at J, with 14 bases between the two ends. In germline, CDR1 is MNHEY, CDR2 SMNVEV (reference sequence). The CDR3 loop spans 13 amino acids. The chain's CDR3 is CASSEGGQGTQYF. CDR3 bases: TGTGCCAGCAGTGAGGGGGGCCAGGGGACCCAGTACTTC.

J is TRBJ2-5 and V is TRBV24-1, with TRBD1 as a possible D gene (5 bases). Between the trimmed V and J ends, which lost 7 bases and 0 bases, there was a span of 8 bases. CDR1 is KGHDR and CDR2 is SFDVKD in the germline V gene. This CDR3 spans 13 amino acids. CDR3: CATSRQYQETQYF. CDR3 in DNA: TGTGCCACCAGCCGACAGTACCAAGAGACCCAGTACTTC.

The rearrangement links TRBV7-6 to TRBJ2-5; possibly TRBD2 for D (5 bases). CDR1 and CDR2 (germline): SGHVS, FNYEAQ. The CDR3 spans 14 residues. V was pared by 2 bases and J by 5 bases, with 12 bases between. The CDR3 spells CASSLNEGWETQYF. CDR3 coding DNA: TGTGCCAGCAGCTTAAACGAGGGTTGGGAGACCCAGTACTTC.

Ten or more counts support this clonotype. The V gene is TRBV19, the J gene TRBJ2-7; D possibly corresponds to TRBD1 (5 bases). The V end lost 5 bases, the J end lost 3 bases, and 17 bases lay between the germline ends. Germline-derived CDR1 and CDR2 are LNHDA and SQIVND (reference sequence). The CDR3 extends over 15 amino acids. CDR3 sequence reads: CASSVQVSHHYEQYF. CDR3 nucleotides: TGTGCCAGTAGTGTACAGGTCTCACATCACTACGAGCAGTACTTC.